The TCR beta chain under discussion was sequenced for a study of blood T cell repertoires in COVID-19. Study-level information: The study drew acute and convalescent COVID-19 samples from the United States, Italy and Spain.

Data came from immunoSEQ multiplex PCR; TCRdb stores just in-frame clones and leaves some out. The sample includes fewer than 250,000 clones, roughly nine tenths of them seen just once. Losses at the gene ends were 0 bases for V and 4 bases for J; bases not matched to a gene: 13. Germline V CDR1 and CDR2: SGHRS, YFSETQ. The length of the CDR3 is 18 residues. This chain joins TRBV5-1 and TRBJ2-7; 10 bases agree with TRBD1. Sequenced sample: PBMCs or T cells enriched from blood (not recorded which). This TCR was recovered from a man aged 25 to 40 who had recovered from COVID-19. The CDR3 protein is CASSLAPGQGTMGYEQYF. The CDR3 DNA sequence: TGCGCCAGCAGCTTGGCCCCGGGACAGGGGACAATGGGGTACGAGCAGTACTTC.